Following are 32 T cell receptor beta chains from one sample sequenced in a study of beta chain features in type 1 diabetes. These receptors have no identified antigens. The entirety of the isolated RNA underwent reverse transcription, so expressed TCRB transcripts were sequenced. This table comes from immunoSEQ multiplex PCR, and its TCRdb copy is limited to in-frame clones, with some not included. This sample has a few hundred thousand clones; roughly a tenth occur once, and the top ten carry about 0.64%. Study-wide findings and caveats: Within each of all four CD4+ subsets, Type 1 diabetes patients had TCRB CDR3s that were moderately but significantly shorter.

Source material: central memory CD4+ T cells from blood. These TCRs come from a young man with type 1 diabetes.

This clone was seen a few times. This chain uses TRBV7-2 with TRBJ1-2; tentatively, D is TRBD1 (5 bases). Germline V gene sequence: CDR1 SGHTA, CDR2 FQGNSA. Trimming took off 4 bases at V and 4 bases at J, with 22 bases between the two ends. The CDR3 is made up of 17 amino acids. CDR3 sequence (DNA): TGTGCCAGCAGCTCTATAGGGGAGCGAAGTGACTCCTATGGCTACACCTTC. This codes for CASSSIGERSDSYGYTF.

This clone turned up a few times. The CDR3 sequence is CASSWTDNTEAFF. Written as DNA, the CDR3 is TGTGCCAGCAGCTGGACGGATAACACTGAAGCTTTCTTT. The chain has TRBV5-5 and TRBJ1-1; D is unclear. CDR3 length: 13 amino acids. Trimming removed 3 bases at V and 2 bases at J, with 8 bases between. Germline assignment: CDR1 SGHKS and CDR2 YYEKEE (reference sequence).

The table lists this clone with many counts. Other DNA sequences from this sample encode an identical CDR3 as well. This chain uses TRBV27 with TRBJ2-5, with TRBD2 matching over 7 bases. J was trimmed by 4 bases and V by 4 bases; bases with no gene match: 12. CDR1 is MNHEY, CDR2 SMNVEV, per germline (reference sequence). There are 16 residues in the CDR3. CDR3 in DNA: TGTGCCAGCAGTTCCGCTGGGGGGGAGGAGGGAGAGACCCAGTACTTC. Protein: CASSSAGGEEGETQYF.

This clone was found a few times. This rearrangement joins TRBV19 to TRBJ1-5; D gene ambiguous. Germline-derived CDR1 and CDR2 are LNHDA and SQIVND (reference sequence). The CDR3 contains 13 residues. V was trimmed by 4 bases and J by 4 bases, leaving 8 bases between them. CDR3 loop: CASSTGFNQPQHF. For the CDR3, the DNA is TGTGCCAGTAGTACGGGGTTTAATCAGCCCCAGCATTTT.

The sample holds a few counts of this clone. The chain employs TRBV27 and TRBJ2-3; D uncertain. Looked up from germline, CDR1 is MNHEY and CDR2 is SMNVEV (reference sequence). V was pared by 2 bases and J by 0 bases, with 9 bases between. The CDR3 length is 15 residues. The CDR3 bases are TGTGCCAGCAGTTTAGGTGGGCCTAGCACAGATACGCAGTATTTT. This gives the protein CASSLGGPSTDTQYF.

The chain combines TRBV18 with TRBJ2-2; D is perhaps TRBD2 (6 bases). The CDR3 totals 13 residues. The V gene lost 7 bases and the J gene lost 4 bases, with 10 bases spanning the gap. Per germline, CDR1 KGHSH and CDR2 LQKENI. Here the CDR3 reads CASLRDFTGELFF. CDR3 nucleotides: TGTGCCAGCTTAAGGGACTTCACCGGGGAGCTGTTTTTT.

There are a few counts of this clone. Different DNA sequences within this sample yield the same CDR3. The gene calls are TRBV30 and TRBJ1-1; TRBD1 agrees at 9 bases. The V gene's germline CDR1 is GTSNPN and CDR2 SVGIG (reference sequence). V shed 4 bases and J 5 bases; nucleotides not matched to a gene: 5. The CDR3 covers 13 residues. CDR3 coding DNA: TGTGCCTGGACCAGACAGGGGGGGACTGAAGCTTTCTTT. Its protein product is CAWTRQGGTEAFF.

This clone appeared a few times. The sample has other DNA sequences that encode this CDR3 too. J is TRBJ2-2 and V is TRBV5-1, with D perhaps given as TRBD1 or TRBD2 (5 bases each). The CDR3 is 14 residues long. Trimming left V 0 bases short and J 6 bases short, with 9 bases between. The germline V gene has CDR1 SGHRS and CDR2 YFSETQ. The CDR3 protein is CASSLGGDAGELFF. The CDR3 coding sequence is TGCGCCAGCAGCTTGGGTGGGGACGCCGGGGAGCTGTTTTTT.

On this clone itself: At the DNA level, this CDR3 is encoded by other sequences in the same sample as well. CDR3 in DNA: TGCAGCGTTGATAGGGCCTACACAGATACGCAGTATTTT. Protein sequence: CSVDRAYTDTQYF. This chain joins TRBV29-1 and TRBJ2-3; unclear D gene. Germline loops: CDR1 SQVTM, CDR2 ANQGSEA. This CDR3 comprises 13 residues. V dropped 3 bases and J dropped 2 bases, with 9 bases sitting between them.

Written as DNA, the CDR3 is TGTGCCAGCAGTTCCGCCAGGGCAGATACGCAGTATTTT. Its protein is CASSSARADTQYF. The chain joins TRBV6-6 to TRBJ2-3, with D possibly matching TRBD1 (5 bases). The V gene's germline CDR1 is MNHNY and CDR2 SVGAGI (reference sequence). The CDR3 has 13 amino acids. With 4 bases removed from V and 4 bases from J, the gap between germline ends came to 9 bases.

V gene TRBV7-9 combines with J gene TRBJ2-7; D call uncertain. The ends were cut back, 5 bases at V and 0 bases at J, with 8 bases in the middle. The CDR3 has 13 amino acids. CDR1 SEHNR and CDR2 FQNEAQ come from the germline V gene (reference sequence). The CDR3 sequence is CASSQAHSYEQYF. The DNA for the CDR3 is TGTGCCAGCAGCCAAGCTCACTCCTACGAGCAGTACTTC. The full variable domain, in which reference TRBV7-9 and TRBJ2-7 provide the parts outside the CDR3, is DTGVSQNPRHKITKRGQNVTFRCDPISEHNRLYWYRQTLGQGPEFLTYFQNEAQLEKSRLLSDRFSAERPKGSFSTLEIQRTEQGDSAMYLCASSQAHSYEQYFGPGTRLTVT.

The chain combines TRBV19 with TRBJ2-7; D might be TRBD2 (5 bases). Germline-derived CDR1 and CDR2 are LNHDA and SQIVND (reference sequence). The CDR3 has 14 residues. Deletions cut 5 bases from V and 0 bases from J, with 11 bases between. The CDR3 DNA is TGTGCCAGTAGTTCCCGGGATTACTCCTACGAGCAGTACTTC. Amino acids: CASSSRDYSYEQYF.

The chain has TRBV9 and TRBJ1-1; D is possibly TRBD1 (5 bases). Germline V CDR1 and CDR2: SGDLS, YYNGEE. With 0 bases removed from V and 3 bases from J, the gap between germline ends came to 6 bases. CDR3 length: 13 amino acids. The chain's CDR3 is CASSVETDTEAFF. CDR3 sequence (DNA): TGTGCCAGCAGCGTAGAGACAGACACTGAAGCTTTCTTT. The full variable domain, with the rest looked up from reference TRBV9 and TRBJ1-1, is DSGVTQTPKHLITATGQRVTLRCSPRSGDLSVYWYQQSLDQGLQFLIQYYNGEERAKGNILERFSAQQFPDLHSELNLSSLELGDSALYFCASSVETDTEAFFGQGTRLTVV.

This chain links TRBV7-2 with TRBJ2-3; 9 positions match TRBD1. The V gene end was trimmed by 6 bases and the J gene end by 2 bases; junction bases not matched to a gene: 6. The CDR3 length is 15 residues. Germline assignment: CDR1 SGHTA and CDR2 FQGNSA. Written as DNA, the CDR3 is TGTGCCAGCAGTAACAGGGGGCAATTCACAGATACGCAGTATTTT. This encodes CASSNRGQFTDTQYF.

This chain joins TRBV7-2 and TRBJ2-1; D is unresolved. V gave up 5 bases and J gave up 4 bases, with 21 bases separating them. Germline V lookup: CDR1 SGHTA, CDR2 FQGNSA. CDR3 length: 17 amino acids. In DNA form, the CDR3 reads TGTGCCAGCAGCCAAGAGTACGGGCGCAAATCTTACAATGAGCAGTTCTTC. Translating it yields CASSQEYGRKSYNEQFF.

This chain joins TRBV21-1 and TRBJ1-5. TRBV21-1 is marked as a pseudogene. The CDR3 sequence is 15 residues long. CDR3 nucleotide sequence: TGTGCCAGCAGCGAATATGGGGGAAGCAATCAGCCCCAGCATTTT. It codes for CASSEYGGSNQPQHF.

This clone was recorded many times. This chain joins TRBV14 and TRBJ1-1; 8 nucleotides line up with TRBD1. Germline V gene data show CDR1 as SGHDN and CDR2 as FVKESK. The CDR3 runs to 16 residues. With 4 bases clipped from V and 3 bases from J, the junction kept 10 bases outside the gene matches. The CDR3 here is CASSPHLGQGHTEAFF. Here the CDR3 DNA reads TGTGCCAGCAGCCCCCACCTCGGACAGGGCCACACTGAAGCTTTCTTT.

There are many counts of this clone. This sequence joins TRBV10-3 and TRBJ2-1, with 9 bases lining up with TRBD2. The CDR3 covers 13 residues. V dropped 6 bases and J dropped 9; count of bases not matched to a gene: 6. The V gene's germline CDR1 is ENHRY and CDR2 SYGVKD. This CDR3 is CAIRREGYSEQFF. The CDR3 nucleotides are TGTGCCATCAGGCGGGAGGGGTATAGTGAGCAGTTCTTC.

This clone was seen a handful of times. The chain combines TRBV5-1 with TRBJ2-3, with 14 bases identical to TRBD2. The CDR3 covers 17 residues. Germline CDR1 reads SGHRS; CDR2 reads YFSETQ. Trimming cost V 3 bases and J 4 bases; bases outside gene matches: 7. CDR3 sequence reads: CASSSGTSGSGADTQYF. The CDR3 DNA sequence: TGCGCCAGCAGCTCCGGGACTAGCGGGAGCGGGGCAGATACGCAGTATTTT.

Of note for this clone: Its ends do not fully match the called genes, so a read error is possible. The V and J genes are TRBV19 and TRBJ2-1, with D perhaps TRBD1 or TRBD2 (5 bases each). CDR1 is LNHDA and CDR2 is SQIVND in the germline V gene (reference sequence). This CDR3 has 14 amino acids. DNA for the CDR3: TGTGCCAGTAGAGATGGGGGAGCTTACAGTGAGCAGTTCTTC. It encodes CASRDGGAYSEQFF.

The chain has TRBV11-3 and TRBJ2-7; D uncertain. Germline V gene data show CDR1 as SGHNT and CDR2 as YENEEA. Trimming took off 0 bases at V and 6 bases at J, with 12 bases between the two ends. This CDR3 contains 14 residues. The CDR3 spells CASSLDPTGSEQYF. CDR3 nucleotide sequence: TGTGCCAGCAGCTTAGATCCGACGGGCTCCGAGCAGTACTTC.

To note about this clone: A much larger clone differs from this one at a single base, so this may be a read error. The rearrangement joins TRBV4-2 to TRBJ2-5, with 11 nucleotides matching TRBD2. Germline values: CDR1 LGHNA, CDR2 YNFKEQ. V trimming: 0 bases; J trimming: 5 bases; junction bases outside the gene matches: 5. This CDR3 is 16 amino acids long. The CDR3: CASSQDYGTSGETQYF. DNA for the CDR3: TGTGCCAGCAGCCAAGATTACGGGACTAGCGGTGAGACCCAGTACTTC.

The chain combines TRBV7-2 with TRBJ1-5; unclear D gene. The CDR3 runs 17 residues. Germline V CDR1 and CDR2: SGHTA, FQGNSA. Trimming left V 4 bases short and J 2 bases short, with 18 bases between. CDR3 protein: CASSYGVSLGGNQPQHF. CDR3 nucleotide sequence: TGTGCCAGCAGCTACGGGGTTTCTCTGGGTGGCAATCAGCCCCAGCATTTT.

The J gene is TRBJ2-1, the V gene TRBV5-1; the D is unclear. V was pared by 0 bases and J by 8 bases, with 3 bases between. This CDR3 spans 11 amino acids. Germline CDR1 reads SGHRS; CDR2 reads YFSETQ. The CDR3 is CASSLEHEQFF. CDR3 nucleotide sequence: TGCGCCAGCAGCTTGGAGCATGAGCAGTTCTTC.

V and J are TRBV7-2 and TRBJ1-4; unclear D gene. Germline V gene sequence: CDR1 SGHTA, CDR2 FQGNSA. Trimming cost V 5 bases and J 8 bases, with 12 bases left between them. The CDR3 contains 13 residues. The CDR3 reads CASSDARREKLFF. As DNA, the CDR3 is TGTGCCAGCAGCGACGCTCGTAGAGAAAAACTGTTTTTT.

The rearrangement uses TRBV7-3 and TRBJ2-1; 12 nucleotides line up with TRBD2. The CDR3 is made up of 16 amino acids. V trimming: 4 bases; J trimming: 4 bases; junction bases outside the gene matches: 5. CDR1 is SGHTA and CDR2 is FQGTGA in the germline V gene. Here the CDR3 reads CASSSTSGRGYNEQFF. The CDR3 nucleotides read TGTGCCAGCAGCTCGACTAGCGGGAGAGGATACAATGAGCAGTTCTTC.

The V and J genes are TRBV5-1 and TRBJ2-7; 7 nucleotides match TRBD1. V was clipped by 4 bases and J by 3 bases; unmatched bases: 10. Germline CDR1 SGHRS, CDR2 YFSETQ. There are 15 residues in the CDR3. CDR3 in DNA: TGCGCCAGCAGCGAGGGACAGAGAAACTTCTACGAGCAGTACTTC. It translates to CASSEGQRNFYEQYF.

This clone was observed at least ten times. The chain joins TRBV9 to TRBJ2-2; 9 bases align to TRBD2. V lost 8 bases and J lost 0; bases outside the gene matches: 8. The length of the CDR3 is 16 residues. The germline gives CDR1 SGDLS, CDR2 YYNGEE. This CDR3 is CASKAGGHANTGELFF. The CDR3 DNA sequence: TGTGCCAGTAAAGCGGGAGGTCACGCGAACACCGGGGAGCTGTTTTTT. The whole variable domain, remainder taken from reference TRBV9 and TRBJ2-2, is DSGVTQTPKHLITATGQRVTLRCSPRSGDLSVYWYQQSLDQGLQFLIQYYNGEERAKGNILERFSAQQFPDLHSELNLSSLELGDSALYFCASKAGGHANTGELFFGEGSRLTVL.

This sequence joins TRBV7-8 and TRBJ2-2; 7 nucleotides align to TRBD2. The CDR3 runs 16 residues. The V segment lost 1 base and the J segment 5 bases; nucleotides outside the gene matches: 7. The germline V gene has CDR1 SGHVS and CDR2 FQNEAQ. The CDR3 reads CASSLGVAGATGELFF. Here the CDR3 DNA reads TGTGCCAGCAGCTTAGGGGTGGCGGGAGCAACCGGGGAGCTGTTTTTT.

This sequence joins TRBV7-2 and TRBJ2-2; possible D gene TRBD1, 6 bases. Germline CDR1 reads SGHTA; CDR2 reads FQGNSA. CDR3 length equals 18 residues. Trimming pared 4 bases from V and 2 bases from J, leaving 20 bases between. For the CDR3, the DNA is TGTGCCAGCAGCTCGTCTAGGATGGACAGACTCAACACCGGGGAGCTGTTTTTT. It yields the protein CASSSSRMDRLNTGELFF.

The chain couples TRBV9 to TRBJ2-2; 9 bases are shared with TRBD2. Germline loops: CDR1 SGDLS, CDR2 YYNGEE. The V gene end was trimmed by 4 bases and the J gene end by 4 bases; junction bases not matched to a gene: 11. This CDR3 is 17 amino acids long. The CDR3 region has the DNA TGTGCCAGCAGCCCCCGGGCAGCGGGAGGCATCACCGGGGAGCTGTTTTTT. It codes for CASSPRAAGGITGELFF.

This clone was seen a few times. This sequence joins TRBV5-5 and TRBJ1-4; D might be TRBD1 (5 bases). Germline lookup yields CDR1 SGHKS and CDR2 YYEKEE (reference sequence). V gave up 3 bases and J gave up 8 bases, with 11 bases separating them. This CDR3 contains 13 residues. This chain's CDR3 is CASSSKGTEKLFF. The CDR3 DNA sequence: TGTGCCAGCAGCTCGAAGGGGACGGAAAAACTGTTTTTT.